The T cell receptor (beta chain) described here comes from a study of blood T cell repertoires in COVID-19. The CDR3 runs 16 residues. Germline values: CDR1 PRHDT, CDR2 FYEKMQ (reference sequence). V lost 5 bases and J lost 8, with 19 bases in between. Original processing methods: Nucleated cell number was recorded as an estimate derived from reference gene primer amplification. Produced via immunoSEQ multiplex PCR; TCRdb's table is partial and in-frame only. The V and J calls and clone size are taken from that table; D and trimming were inferred from the DNA. Here the sample spans a few hundred thousand clones, 85% being singletons.

The sequenced sample was peripheral blood. The sequence was collected from a woman younger than 35 with acute or convalescent COVID-19. The V call is TRBV13, the J call TRBJ1-6, with a tentative D call TRBD1 (5 bases). In DNA form, the CDR3 reads TGTGCCAGCAGCCTAAAGCGGGGGAAAGAGGATTCACCCCTCCACTTT. This sequence encodes CASSLKRGKEDSPLHF. Variable domain in full (rest from reference TRBV13 and TRBJ1-6): AAGVIQSPRHLIKEKRETATLKCYPIPRHDTVYWYQQGPGQDPQFLISFYEKMQSDKGSIPDRFSAQQFSDYHSELNMSSLELGDSALYFCASSLKRGKEDSPLHFGNGTRLTVT.